Following are 24 T cell receptor beta chains from one sample sequenced in a study of blood T cell repertoires in COVID-19. Sequencing used immunoSEQ multiplex PCR; TCRdb keeps in-frame clones, though not all of them. The table has about 91,000 clones, about three quarters seen once. Sequenced: peripheral blood. The source is a man between 65 and 79 years old with acute or convalescent COVID-19.

V and J are TRBV10-3 and TRBJ1-1; weak D call: TRBD1 (6 bases). The CDR3 contains 14 residues. Germline lookup yields CDR1 ENHRY and CDR2 SYGVKD. Trimming removed 4 bases at V and 1 base at J, with 10 bases between. The CDR3 loop reads CAISGQVSNTEAFF. The DNA of the CDR3 is TGTGCCATCAGTGGACAGGTTTCGAACACTGAAGCTTTCTTT.

The J gene is TRBJ2-7, the V gene TRBV2, with D maybe TRBD2 (5 bases). Germline CDR1 reads SNHLY; CDR2 reads FYNNEI. Trimming removed 8 bases at V and 4 bases at J, with 9 bases between. This CDR3 comprises 11 residues. In nucleotides, the CDR3 is TGTGCCAGCGGTCCGGGGTACGAGCAGTACGTC. Its protein is CASGPGYEQYV.

The V and J genes are TRBV5-1 and TRBJ2-2, with TRBD1 as a possible D gene (6 bases). This CDR3 is 16 amino acids long. Germline values: CDR1 SGHRS, CDR2 YFSETQ. The V end lost 1 base, the J end lost 0 bases, and 10 bases lay between the germline ends. In DNA form, the CDR3 reads TGCGCCAGCAGCTTGAACAGGGTTTCGAACACCGGGGAGCTGTTTTTT. This encodes CASSLNRVSNTGELFF.

This clone has just one count. The junction and the germline gene differ at one end; a read error may be behind it. The V gene is TRBV4-1, the J gene TRBJ1-4, with 7 bases fitting TRBD1. The CDR3 is made up of 15 amino acids. Germline CDR1 and CDR2: MGHRA and YSYEKL. CDR3 in amino acids: CASSFRSGQNGKLFF. CDR3 nucleotide sequence: TGCGCCAGCAGCTTTAGGTCGGGACAGAATGGAAAACTGTTTTTT.

This rearrangement joins TRBV6-5 to TRBJ1-1; D not certain. CDR3 size: 14 residues. Germline V gives CDR1 MNHEY, CDR2 SVGAGI. Trimming cost V 6 bases and J 0 bases, with 11 bases left between them. The CDR3 protein is CASRETKLNTEAFF. The CDR3 DNA reads as TGTGCCAGCAGAGAGACAAAATTGAACACTGAAGCTTTCTTT.

The V and J genes are TRBV5-1 and TRBJ2-1; weak D call: TRBD2 (5 bases). The CDR3 sequence is 15 residues long. Germline-derived CDR1 and CDR2 are SGHRS and YFSETQ. Trimming removed 0 bases from V and 8 bases from J, with 15 bases in between. The CDR3 DNA reads TGCGCCAGCAGCTTGGTTGTGGGGAGTTCGTATGAGCAGTTCTTC. This gives the protein CASSLVVGSSYEQFF.

This clone was seen once. The chain uses TRBV29-1 and TRBJ1-3; D remains unclear. CDR1 and CDR2 (germline): SQVTM, ANQGSEA. V was trimmed by 4 bases and J by 5 bases, leaving 12 bases between them. This CDR3 has 13 amino acids. As DNA, the CDR3 is TGCAGCGTTGTGAGCTCCACCCGAAACACCATATATTTT. Translation: CSVVSSTRNTIYF.

The CDR3 spells CASSENRQGGDV. In nucleotides, the CDR3 is TGTGCCAGCAGTGAAAATCGACAGGGCGGCGACGTC. The chain has TRBV2 and TRBJ2-7; 7 positions match TRBD1. Germline V lookup: CDR1 SNHLY, CDR2 FYNNEI. The CDR3 covers 12 residues.

The CDR3 DNA reads as TGTGCCATCAGTCTAGCGGGGGAGGGTTACAATGAGCAGTTCTTC. This encodes CAISLAGEGYNEQFF. V and J are TRBV10-3 and TRBJ2-1, with TRBD2 matching over 10 bases. V gave up 5 bases and J gave up 4 bases; unmatched junction bases: 5. The V gene's germline CDR1 is ENHRY and CDR2 SYGVKD. The CDR3 spans 15 residues.

The J gene is TRBJ1-2, the V gene TRBV25-1; 11 bases line up with TRBD1. The length of the CDR3 is 15 residues. After removal of 5 bases from V and 4 bases from J, the junction contained 6 bases not matched to a gene. Per the germline V gene, CDR1 is MGHDK and CDR2 is SYGVNS. CDR3 sequence: CASSSRTGGLYGYTF. The CDR3 nucleotides read TGTGCCAGCAGTTCAAGGACAGGGGGCCTCTATGGCTACACCTTC.

This chain uses TRBV25-1 with TRBJ2-2; D gene ambiguous. V dropped 4 bases and J dropped 6 bases, with 6 bases sitting between them. The CDR3 runs 12 residues. Per germline, CDR1 MGHDK and CDR2 SYGVNS. The CDR3 region has the DNA TGTGCCAGCAGTGTCATCCCCGGGGAGCTGTTTTTT. This gives the protein CASSVIPGELFF.

This clone has only a few counts. The chain carries TRBV29-1 and TRBJ2-1; possible D gene TRBD2, 5 bases. The CDR3 has 11 amino acids. Germline V gene sequence: CDR1 SQVTM, CDR2 ANQGSEA. The V end was cut by 5 bases, the J end by 9 bases, with 11 bases between. CDR3 sequence: CSVQLALEQFF. The CDR3 bases are TGCAGCGTTCAGCTAGCTCTTGAGCAGTTCTTC.

This clone was observed a handful of times. The rearrangement uses TRBV28 and TRBJ1-3; TRBD1 matches 8 bases. The V gene's germline CDR1 is MDHEN and CDR2 SYDVKM. V shed 7 bases, J shed 4 bases, and the junction held 12 bases outside the gene matches. This CDR3 has 16 residues. CDR3 loop: CASIRTGGVSGNTIYF. The CDR3 region has the DNA TGTGCCAGCATCCGAACAGGGGGTGTTTCGGGAAACACCATATATTTT.

This chain links TRBV30 with TRBJ2-1; possible D gene TRBD2, 5 bases. V dropped 4 bases and J dropped 11 bases, with 15 bases sitting between them. The length of the CDR3 is 12 residues. The germline V gene encodes CDR1 GTSNPN and CDR2 SVGIG (reference sequence). CDR3 nucleotide sequence: TGTGCCTGGAAATCCCCCGGGATTCAGCAGTTCTTC. This codes for CAWKSPGIQQFF.

This clone was recorded only once. This chain connects TRBV10-3 to TRBJ2-5; D is possibly TRBD1 (5 bases). The germline V gene encodes CDR1 ENHRY and CDR2 SYGVKD. The CDR3 covers 18 residues. V was trimmed by 0 bases and J by 0 bases, leaving 17 bases between them. The CDR3 protein is CAISESGPQPTDQETQYF. CDR3 in DNA: TGTGCCATCAGTGAGTCCGGGCCGCAGCCGACAGACCAAGAGACCCAGTACTTC.

The genes are TRBV19 and TRBJ1-5; possibly TRBD1 for D (5 bases). This CDR3 region has 14 residues. Per germline, CDR1 LNHDA and CDR2 SQIVND (reference sequence). The V end lost 5 bases, the J end lost 7 bases, and 15 bases lay between the germline ends. CDR3 region: CASSSRGFAQPQHF. Written as DNA, the CDR3 is TGTGCCAGTAGTTCAAGGGGCTTTGCACAGCCCCAGCATTTT. The full variable domain, completed using reference TRBV19 and TRBJ1-5, is DGGITQSPKYLFRKEGQNVTLSCEQNLNHDAMYWYRQDPGQGLRLIYYSQIVNDFQKGDIAEGYSVSREKKESFPLTVTSAQKNPTAFYLCASSSRGFAQPQHFGDGTRLSIL.

The chain joins TRBV19 to TRBJ1-6; weak D call: TRBD1 (6 bases). Germline V gene sequence: CDR1 LNHDA, CDR2 SQIVND (reference sequence). V was trimmed by 8 bases and J by 5 bases, leaving 16 bases between them. The CDR3 has 15 residues. The DNA of the CDR3 is TGTGCCAGTCGAGGGGGGGCGTCGAATAATTCACCCCTCCACTTT. It is translated as CASRGGASNNSPLHF.

The chain recombines TRBV6-6 with TRBJ1-1, with 9 positions matching TRBD1. The length of the CDR3 is 16 residues. CDR1 and CDR2 (germline): MNHNY, SVGAGI (reference sequence). Trimming cost V 6 bases and J 1 base; bases outside gene matches: 9. The CDR3 sequence: CASSPRTGVSNTEAFF. The DNA for the CDR3 is TGTGCCAGCAGCCCGAGGACAGGGGTGTCGAACACTGAAGCTTTCTTT.

The chain carries TRBV28 and TRBJ2-5, with D tentatively TRBD1 (6 bases). The CDR3 is 16 residues long. Per the germline V gene, CDR1 is MDHEN and CDR2 is SYDVKM. Between the trimmed V and J ends, which lost 3 bases and 4 bases, there was a span of 18 bases. The CDR3 sequence: CASSFIRTDLAETQYF. The CDR3 DNA sequence: TGTGCCAGCAGTTTCATCAGGACAGACTTGGCAGAGACCCAGTACTTC.

The rearrangement uses TRBV7-3 and TRBJ1-1; TRBD1 might be the D (6 bases). Germline CDR1 is SGHTA and CDR2 is FQGTGA. Trimming pared 4 bases from V and 3 bases from J, leaving 15 bases between. This CDR3 region has 15 residues. The chain's CDR3 is CASSSQGNSYTEAFF. Here the CDR3 DNA reads TGTGCCAGCAGCTCCCAGGGGAACAGTTACACTGAAGCTTTCTTT.

In regard to this clone: Given a much more abundant clone one base away, this may be a read error. This rearrangement joins TRBV7-9 to TRBJ2-2; TRBD1 matches 8 bases. V dropped 5 bases and J dropped 0; count of bases not matched to a gene: 2. Germline V gene lookup returns CDR1 SEHNR and CDR2 FQNEAQ (reference sequence). This CDR3 spans 15 amino acids. CDR3 loop: CASSEGQANTGELFF. For the CDR3, the DNA is TGTGCCAGCAGCGAGGGACAGGCGAACACCGGGGAGCTGTTTTTT.

The table lists this clone with a few counts. The V gene is TRBV5-5, the J gene TRBJ1-1, with TRBD1 matching 8 bases. V was clipped by 0 bases and J by 12 bases; unmatched bases: 4. CDR3 length equals 12 residues. Germline lookup yields CDR1 SGHKS and CDR2 YYEKEE (reference sequence). CDR3 amino acids: CASSLGQGTTFF. For the CDR3, the DNA is TGTGCCAGCAGCTTGGGACAGGGGACGACTTTCTTT.

A single count supports this clone. The chain uses TRBV2 and TRBJ1-1; 8 nucleotides match TRBD1. This CDR3 has 13 amino acids. The junction had 6 bases not matched to a gene; V was cut back by 8 bases and J by 4 bases. Germline loops: CDR1 SNHLY, CDR2 FYNNEI. CDR3 residues: CASSSQGATEAFF. In DNA form, the CDR3 reads TGTGCCAGCTCATCTCAGGGGGCCACTGAAGCTTTCTTT.

V gene TRBV18 combines with J gene TRBJ2-3; TRBD2 is a possible D gene (6 bases). The germline V and J ends were trimmed by 0 bases and 0 bases, with 13 bases remaining between them. Germline CDR1 is KGHSH and CDR2 is LQKENI. This CDR3 comprises 17 residues. The CDR3 loop is CASSPPEGGLSTDTQYF. The CDR3 DNA is TGTGCCAGCTCACCACCGGAGGGCGGACTGAGCACAGATACGCAGTATTTT.